This T cell receptor beta chain derives from a study of monozygotic twins with inflammatory bowel disease (dated by TCRdb to 2018 to 2020). General notes on the study: The complete study included some 28 monozygotic twin pairs: 19 IBD-discordant Danish pairs and nine German pairs, of which four were IBD-concordant and five were IBD-discordant. The search for disease-associated traits relied mainly on comparing IBD patients with their genetically identical healthy co-twins within discordant pairs. Each individual had, on average, about 151 000 unique TCRalpha sequences and 181 000 unique TCRbeta sequences available for analysis.

A note on this clonotype: What antigen it recognizes has not been identified.

From each donor, a roughly 2.5 ml peripheral blood sample was collected into PAXgene tubes and kept at -80 degrees C. Without T cell sorting, total RNA was isolated from whole blood using the PAXgene blood miRNA kit on an automated QIAcube. Peripheral blood from monozygotic twin pairs concordant or discordant for inflammatory bowel disease was subjected to deep TCRalpha and TCRbeta repertoire profiling with unique molecular barcoding. Smoking habits were recorded for all twin pairs, and each individual was classified as a current, former or never smoker. The germline V gene yields SGHDT for CDR1 and YYEEEE for CDR2. The cysteine opens and the phenylalanine closes a CDR3 of 14 amino acids. The protein alone is recorded here. The paper's findings and limits, for the study overall: Measured by the inverse Simpson index, TCRbeta repertoire diversity was lower in IBD patients than in their healthy co-twins. Compared with healthy twins, IBD patients had fewer clonotypes in common with other individuals, a difference most pronounced in patients showing signs of disease activity. Background noise and inter-individual variability may have been introduced into the repertoires by the differing immunosuppressive treatments among patients. The results gave no support for a single strong signal or clonotype linked to IBD. Repertoire similarity did not differ between concordant and discordant twins, possibly due to limited statistical power. Different T cell subtypes could not be distinguished in the analysis.

The library came from 5' RACE. For each TCR library, approximately 3.5 ug of total RNA was used. For each sample, cDNA was synthesized in eight separate reactions using SMARTScribe reverse transcriptase. During cDNA synthesis, template switching was used to introduce unique molecular identifiers that contained a 6-nucleotide sample barcode. Amplification of TCRalpha and TCRbeta cDNA involved two nested PCRs of approximately 16 and 9 cycles, and each PCR was followed by bead purification. Before amplification, the cDNA was both treated with uracil DNA-glycosylase and purified with the QIAquick PCR purification kit. In the second PCR, Illumina TruSeq-compatible adapters and sample-specific barcodes were added. TapeStation and Qubit were used to check library quality and concentration, and 5 ng of each library went into the pool. Sequencing of pooled libraries was carried out on an Illumina HiSeq2500 single-index Rapid Run using 2 x 100 bp reads and custom sequencing primers. In the authors' own workflow: MiGEC version 1.2.6 was used for UMI-based consensus assembly to correct PCR and sequencing errors. MiXCR version 2.1.1 handled V(D)J alignment, clonotype assembly and CDR3 extraction. To normalise gene usage, clonotype sharing and MAIT/NKT TCR abundance, the top 1000, 10 000 and 20 000 clonotypes in each sample were analysed. Diversity was computed as the inverse Simpson index with the vegan R package after downsampling to 27 000 UMIs. Paired Mann-Whitney U tests were applied to discordant twin pairs, with Benjamini-Hochberg correction for multiple testing. Each entry corresponds to one CDR3 protein sequence from reads that TCRdb reprocessed, and DNA is not given. For this entry, the V and J calls and clone size follow TCRdb and not the study's own pipeline. The table for this sample lists around 140,000 distinct CDR3 sequences. The ten biggest clones cover more than 1% of the sample.

The V and J segments used are TRBV5-6 and TRBJ2-7; lacking DNA, the TRBD1 call made by TCRdb goes unchecked. The sequence came from a human donor with ulcerative colitis or Crohn's disease, or a healthy co-twin of an affected twin (not recorded which). Sequencing used blood. The CDR3 in this case is CASSSFTGTYEQYF.